These T cell receptor beta chains were read from a single sample in a study of CD8+ T cells in alopecia areata. Measured with immunoSEQ multiplex PCR; TCRdb has only the in-frame clones, and not every one. Here the sample spans about 10,000 clones, approximately 58% being singletons. Sequencing was performed on skin, taken at week 0. The receptor source for this set is a human donor with alopecia areata. CDR3s include the opening cysteine and the closing phenylalanine or tryptophan. The D gene is left open where the match is weak. Size is stated for part of the rows, as once, few or many counts, or as a class when the clone is expanded.

d_call,clone_size,j_call,v_call,cdr3_nt,cdr3_aa
-,-,TRBJ2-5,TRBV6-5,TGTGCCAGCAGTTACTCGGGCAGGGAGACCCAGTACTTC,CASSYSGRETQYF
TRBD2,-,TRBJ2-7,TRBV5-1,TGCGCCAGCACTCTAGGAAGCGGGGCTTACGAGCAGTACTTC,CASTLGSGAYEQYF
TRBD2,-,TRBJ2-4,TRBV5-1,TGCGCCAGCAGCCCGAACAGCGGGGGGGCATGGATAAACATTCAGTACTTC,CASSPNSGGAWINIQYF
-,once,TRBJ1-2,TRBV27,TGTGCCAGCGGACTTGACTATGGCTACACCTTC,CASGLDYGYTF
-,-,TRBJ2-7,TRBV6-1,TGTGCCAGCAGTACCAGACAGGGAGGTCAGGACGAGCAGTACTTC,CASSTRQGGQDEQYF
-,-,TRBJ2-3,TRBV11-2,TGTGCCAGCAGCCCCTACCAGGGATCGGATACGCAGTATTTT,CASSPYQGSDTQYF
-,few,TRBJ1-2,TRBV5-1,TGCGCCAGCAGCCCGAGTCAAATACGGAACTATGGCTACACCTTC,CASSPSQIRNYGYTF
-,-,TRBJ2-7,TRBV4-1,TGCGCCAGCAGCTCAAAAACCACCCCCTTGGACTGCCCCTACGAGCAGTACTTC,CASSSKTTPLDCPYEQYF
-,once,TRBJ2-1,TRBV29-1,TGCAGCGTTTCCTACAATGAGCAGTTCTTC,CSVSYNEQFF
TRBD1,once,TRBJ1-1,TRBV7-9,TGTGCCAGCAGTACAAACAGGGGCACTGAAGCTTTCTTT,CASSTNRGTEAFF
-,-,TRBJ2-7,TRBV2,TGTGCCAGCAGTGGCAGGGGCGAGGGTCTGCTGAGGGGAAGGGAGGACGAGCAGTACTTC,CASSGRGEGLLRGREDEQYF
-,-,TRBJ2-1,TRBV10-3,TGTGCCATCAGTGAGTCAGGATGGTTGGGGGATGAGCAGTTCTTC,CAISESGWLGDEQFF
TRBD2,-,TRBJ2-7,TRBV5-4,TGTGCCAGCAGTTATAGCGGGAAAGGGGGCGAGCAGTACTTC,CASSYSGKGGEQYF